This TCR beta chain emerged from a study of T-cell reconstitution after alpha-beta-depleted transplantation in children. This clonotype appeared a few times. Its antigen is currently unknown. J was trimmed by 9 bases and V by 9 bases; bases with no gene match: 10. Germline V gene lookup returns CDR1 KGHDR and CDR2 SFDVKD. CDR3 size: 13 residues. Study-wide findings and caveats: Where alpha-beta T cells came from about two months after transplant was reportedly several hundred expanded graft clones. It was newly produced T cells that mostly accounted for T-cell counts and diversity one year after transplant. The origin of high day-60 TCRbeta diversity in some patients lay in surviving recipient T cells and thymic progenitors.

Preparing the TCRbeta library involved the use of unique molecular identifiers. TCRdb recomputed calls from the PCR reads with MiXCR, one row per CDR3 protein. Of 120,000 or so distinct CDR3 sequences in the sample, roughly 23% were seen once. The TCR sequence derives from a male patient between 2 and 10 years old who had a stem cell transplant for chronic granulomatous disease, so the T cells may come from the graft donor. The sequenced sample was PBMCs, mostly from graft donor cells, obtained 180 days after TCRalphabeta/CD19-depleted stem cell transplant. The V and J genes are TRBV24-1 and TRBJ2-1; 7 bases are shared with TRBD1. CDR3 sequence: CATGNRGEGEQFF. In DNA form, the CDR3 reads TGTGCCACCGGTAACAGGGGTGAAGGTGAGCAGTTCTTC.